Below, 25 T cell receptor beta chains from the same sample are listed, as sequenced in a study of beta chain features in type 1 diabetes. Expressed TCRB transcripts were sequenced because the isolated RNA had all been reverse transcribed beforehand. The method was immunoSEQ multiplex PCR; TCRdb's version includes in-frame clones alone and lacks a portion of them. The repertoire holds hundreds of thousands of clones, with approximately 28% as singletons. Sequenced input: naive CD4+ T cells from blood. These receptors all come from a man between 18 and 35 years old in good health.

The gene calls are TRBV29-1 and TRBJ2-1; 8 nucleotides match TRBD1. This CDR3 region has 14 residues. V lost 5 bases and J lost 0; bases outside the gene matches: 3. Germline V lookup: CDR1 SQVTM, CDR2 ANQGSEA. The CDR3 protein is CSVRTGSSYNEQFF. In DNA, the CDR3 is TGCAGCGTTAGGACAGGGAGCTCCTACAATGAGCAGTTCTTC.

This clone came up a few times. The chain uses TRBV28 and TRBJ2-4; tentatively, D is TRBD1 or TRBD2 (5 bases each). The germline V gene encodes CDR1 MDHEN and CDR2 SYDVKM. The CDR3 spans 14 residues. Deletions cut 8 bases from V and 6 bases from J, with 17 bases between. This chain's CDR3 is CASSGRLPRNIQYF. CDR3 nucleotide sequence: TGTGCCAGCTCAGGGAGACTCCCTAGAAACATTCAGTACTTC. Looking up the rest from reference TRBV28 and TRBJ2-4 gives the full variable domain: DVKVTQSSRYLVKRTGEKVFLECVQDMDHENMFWYRQDPGLGLRLIYFSYDVKMKEKGDIPEGYSVSREKKERFSLILESASTNQTSMYLCASSGRLPRNIQYFGAGTRLSVL.

This chain links TRBV20-1 with TRBJ2-1, with D uncertain. This CDR3 spans 11 amino acids. CDR1 is DFQATT, CDR2 SNEGSKA, per germline (reference sequence). V gave up 3 bases and J gave up 7 bases, with 7 bases separating them. The CDR3 region is CSARSANEQFF. The CDR3 bases are TGCAGTGCTAGGTCAGCGAATGAGCAGTTCTTC.

This clone was recorded a few times. The V and J genes are TRBV7-2 and TRBJ2-1; 10 nucleotides line up with TRBD2. The CDR3 has 17 residues. Germline CDR1 reads SGHTA; CDR2 reads FQGNSA. V gave up 5 bases and J gave up 10 bases; unmatched junction bases: 17. The CDR3 DNA reads TGTGCCAGCAGCGTAGGGAGGGGGATAGCGGGAGGCAGGGAGCAGTTCTTC. It encodes CASSVGRGIAGGREQFF.

This chain joins TRBV15 and TRBJ2-7, with 10 bases that match TRBD1. This CDR3 region has 14 residues. Germline lookup yields CDR1 LNHNV and CDR2 YYDKDF (reference sequence). J was trimmed by 9 bases and V by 5 bases; bases with no gene match: 10. The CDR3 sequence is CATSPRDRGNRQYF. As DNA, the CDR3 is TGTGCCACCAGCCCCCGGGACAGGGGTAACCGGCAGTACTTC.

The chain combines TRBV19 with TRBJ2-1, with no clear D. Trimming shortened V by 3 bases and J by 7 bases, and 7 bases separated the two germline ends. From germline, CDR1 is LNHDA and CDR2 SQIVND (reference sequence). The CDR3 is 12 residues long. In DNA form, the CDR3 reads TGTGCCAGTAGTATGTTCGGGAATGAGCAGTTCTTC. Translation gives CASSMFGNEQFF.

The chain links TRBV4-3 to TRBJ2-3; 12 bases match TRBD2. There are 15 residues in the CDR3. The ends lost 2 bases at V and 6 bases at J; junction bases unmatched: 3. Germline lookup yields CDR1 LGHNA and CDR2 YSLEER. The chain's CDR3 is CASSQLAGGGDTQYF. The CDR3 DNA reads as TGCGCCAGCAGCCAACTAGCGGGAGGGGGGGATACGCAGTATTTT.

A few counts support this clone. V is TRBV4-1 and J is TRBJ2-5; perhaps TRBD1 as D (5 bases). Germline loops: CDR1 MGHRA, CDR2 YSYEKL. This CDR3 spans 13 amino acids. Between the trimmed V and J ends, which lost 4 bases and 2 bases, there was a span of 8 bases. As DNA, the CDR3 is TGCGCCAGCAGCCCTAGGGGACAAGAGACCCAGTACTTC. Translating gives CASSPRGQETQYF.

The sample holds a few counts of this clone. The chain recombines TRBV4-2 with TRBJ2-2; the D is unclear. Trimming took off 3 bases at V and 5 bases at J, with 19 bases between the two ends. In germline, CDR1 is LGHNA, CDR2 YNFKEQ. This CDR3 contains 17 residues. The CDR3 sequence: CASSQRSYGRHTGELFF. CDR3 DNA: TGTGCCAGCAGCCAGAGATCCTATGGCAGGCATACCGGGGAGCTGTTTTTT.

J is TRBJ2-3 and V is TRBV2; tentatively, D is TRBD2 (5 bases). V gave up 6 bases and J gave up 2 bases, with 15 bases separating them. CDR1 SNHLY and CDR2 FYNNEI come from the germline V gene. The CDR3 contains 15 residues. CDR3: CASSGMPLYTDTQYF. The DNA for the CDR3 is TGTGCCAGCAGCGGGATGCCCCTCTACACAGATACGCAGTATTTT.

A remark on this clone: The sample has other DNA sequences that encode this CDR3 too. This sequence joins TRBV9 and TRBJ2-1, with D maybe TRBD1 (5 bases). V shed 1 base and J shed 0 bases, with 5 bases lying between them. The CDR3 extends over 14 amino acids. Germline V gives CDR1 SGDLS, CDR2 YYNGEE. In nucleotides, the CDR3 is TGTGCCAGCAGCGTACAGGGCTCCTACAATGAGCAGTTCTTC. It yields the protein CASSVQGSYNEQFF.

This clone was counted only a few times. The chain recombines TRBV9 with TRBJ2-5, with 8 bases lining up with TRBD2. This CDR3 has 14 residues. The germline gives CDR1 SGDLS, CDR2 YYNGEE. The V gene end was trimmed by 3 bases and the J gene end by 1 base; junction bases not matched to a gene: 2. CDR3 sequence reads: CASSALAGQETQYF. In DNA, the CDR3 is TGTGCCAGCAGCGCTCTAGCGGGCCAAGAGACCCAGTACTTC.

This clone came up a few times. V usage is TRBV15 and J usage is TRBJ2-1, with D perhaps given as TRBD1 or TRBD2 (5 bases each). This CDR3 comprises 14 residues. Germline-derived CDR1 and CDR2 are LNHNV and YYDKDF (reference sequence). V lost 1 base to trimming and J lost 8 bases, with 12 bases between them. CDR3 residues: CATSRGGVGDEQFF. Written as DNA, the CDR3 is TGTGCCACCAGCAGAGGTGGGGTGGGGGATGAGCAGTTCTTC.

This clone has just a few counts. This chain links TRBV9 with TRBJ2-5, with 9 bases matching TRBD1. V gave up 7 bases and J gave up 6 bases; unmatched junction bases: 13. The CDR3 runs to 15 residues. Per the germline V gene, CDR1 is SGDLS and CDR2 is YYNGEE. Written as DNA, the CDR3 is TGTGCCAGCTCTCCGACAGGGGGTGCGCAAAAGACCCAGTACTTC. It codes for CASSPTGGAQKTQYF.

V gene TRBV28 combines with J gene TRBJ2-4, with TRBD1 matching over 9 bases. CDR1 MDHEN and CDR2 SYDVKM come from the germline V gene. The trim removed 11 bases at V and 1 base at J, leaving 3 bases unmatched. The CDR3 is 13 amino acids. CDR3 nucleotide sequence: TGTGCCCACAGGGGGCTGGCCAAAAACATTCAGTACTTC. This sequence encodes CAHRGLAKNIQYF.

The rearrangement links TRBV6-1 to TRBJ2-1; unclear D gene. CDR1 is MNHNS and CDR2 is SASEGT in the germline V gene. The V end lost 1 base, the J end lost 2 bases, and 9 bases lay between the germline ends. The CDR3 loop spans 15 amino acids. Written as DNA, the CDR3 is TGTGCCAGCAGTGAAGGCCAGGCCGCCTACAATGAGCAGTTCTTC. Translation: CASSEGQAAYNEQFF.

This clone came up a few times. J is TRBJ2-1 and V is TRBV11-2, with 7 bases aligning to TRBD2. The CDR3 runs to 17 residues. The junction had 16 bases not matched to a gene; V was cut back by 5 bases and J by 6 bases. Germline V gives CDR1 SGHAT, CDR2 FQNNGV. CDR3 coding DNA: TGTGCCAGCAGCCCTTCATTAGCGGGCGTAATAACCAATGAGCAGTTCTTC. Protein product: CASSPSLAGVITNEQFF. Combining the CDR3 with reference TRBV11-2 and TRBJ2-1 gives the whole variable domain EAGVAQSPRYKIIEKRQSVAFWCNPISGHATLYWYQQILGQGPKLLIQFQNNGVVDDSQLPKDRFSAERLKGVDSTLKIQPAKLEDSAVYLCASSPSLAGVITNEQFFGPGTRLTVL.

CDR3 amino acids: CAWSRRVTYEQYF. CDR3 DNA sequence: TGTGCCTGGAGTCGGCGGGTTACCTACGAGCAGTACTTC. This chain joins TRBV30 and TRBJ2-7, with D perhaps TRBD2 (5 bases). This CDR3 has 13 amino acids. Germline lookup yields CDR1 GTSNPN and CDR2 SVGIG (reference sequence). Between the trimmed V and J ends, which lost 2 bases and 2 bases, there was a span of 10 bases.

The chain has TRBV7-3 and TRBJ2-4, with D possibly matching TRBD2 (5 bases). V dropped 11 bases and J dropped 1 base, with 18 bases sitting between them. This CDR3 has 15 amino acids. CDR1 and CDR2 (germline): SGHTA, FQGTGA. The chain's CDR3 is CAFSGGSQAKNIQYF. CDR3 DNA sequence: TGTGCCTTTTCCGGTGGGAGCCAGGCCAAAAACATTCAGTACTTC.

This clone has more than one count but fewer than ten. The chain combines TRBV15 with TRBJ1-2; TRBD1 matches 8 bases. Looked up from germline, CDR1 is LNHNV and CDR2 is YYDKDF (reference sequence). Trimming removed 5 bases from V and 7 bases from J; junction bases left unmatched: 12. CDR3 size: 15 residues. The CDR3 sequence: CATSPDRGLFGGYTF. The CDR3 DNA is TGTGCCACCAGCCCCGACAGGGGACTCTTTGGTGGCTACACCTTC.

This clone was seen a handful of times. The rearrangement uses TRBV7-2 and TRBJ2-3; 7 positions agree with TRBD1. The CDR3 spans 17 residues. Germline trimming cut 4 bases from V and 2 bases from J; bases unmatched to any gene: 12. The germline V gene has CDR1 SGHTA and CDR2 FQGNSA. In DNA form, the CDR3 reads TGTGCCAGCAGCTCGGGACAGAATTCCTTCCTCACAGATACGCAGTATTTT. Its protein is CASSSGQNSFLTDTQYF.

The rearrangement uses TRBV28 and TRBJ2-1; 8 bases line up with TRBD1. CDR3 length: 15 amino acids. The ends lost 6 bases at V and 7 bases at J; junction bases unmatched: 11. Germline assignment: CDR1 MDHEN and CDR2 SYDVKM. The CDR3: CASSPRQGARNEQFF. CDR3 DNA sequence: TGTGCCAGCAGCCCTCGTCAGGGGGCGCGAAATGAGCAGTTCTTC. Complete variable domain (other parts from reference TRBV28 and TRBJ2-1): DVKVTQSSRYLVKRTGEKVFLECVQDMDHENMFWYRQDPGLGLRLIYFSYDVKMKEKGDIPEGYSVSREKKERFSLILESASTNQTSMYLCASSPRQGARNEQFFGPGTRLTVL.

J is TRBJ2-1 and V is TRBV6-1; 10 bases line up with TRBD2. Trimming cost V 2 bases and J 4 bases; bases outside gene matches: 11. The germline gives CDR1 MNHNS, CDR2 SASEGT. The CDR3 length is 18 residues. CDR3 DNA sequence: TGTGCCAGCAGTGAACGACGTACGGCTAGCGGGGGTTACAATGAGCAGTTCTTC. It is translated as CASSERRTASGGYNEQFF.

Points on this clone: Distinct nucleotide sequences in the sample also encode this CDR3. J is TRBJ2-5 and V is TRBV20-1; D gene unclear. There are 11 residues in the CDR3. V lost 6 bases to trimming and J lost 4 bases, with 9 bases between them. From germline, CDR1 is DFQATT and CDR2 SNEGSKA (reference sequence). CDR3 DNA sequence: TGCAGTGCGGGCCTCCGAGAGACCCAGTACTTC. It specifies CSAGLRETQYF.

The chain is built from TRBV5-4 and TRBJ2-7; 12 nucleotides line up with TRBD2. V lost 4 bases, J lost 2 bases, and 1 base stayed unmatched. The CDR3 has 14 residues. Germline V lookup: CDR1 SGHNT, CDR2 YYREEE (reference sequence). The CDR3 DNA is TGTGCCAGCAGCCGGACTAGCGGGACCTACGAGCAGTACTTC. It specifies CASSRTSGTYEQYF. The variable domain in full, with the rest retrieved from reference TRBV5-4 and TRBJ2-7, is ETGVTQSPTHLIKTRGQQVTLRCSSQSGHNTVSWYQQALGQGPQFIFQYYREEENGRGNFPPRFSGLQFPNYSSELNVNALELDDSALYLCASSRTSGTYEQYFGPGTRLTVT.